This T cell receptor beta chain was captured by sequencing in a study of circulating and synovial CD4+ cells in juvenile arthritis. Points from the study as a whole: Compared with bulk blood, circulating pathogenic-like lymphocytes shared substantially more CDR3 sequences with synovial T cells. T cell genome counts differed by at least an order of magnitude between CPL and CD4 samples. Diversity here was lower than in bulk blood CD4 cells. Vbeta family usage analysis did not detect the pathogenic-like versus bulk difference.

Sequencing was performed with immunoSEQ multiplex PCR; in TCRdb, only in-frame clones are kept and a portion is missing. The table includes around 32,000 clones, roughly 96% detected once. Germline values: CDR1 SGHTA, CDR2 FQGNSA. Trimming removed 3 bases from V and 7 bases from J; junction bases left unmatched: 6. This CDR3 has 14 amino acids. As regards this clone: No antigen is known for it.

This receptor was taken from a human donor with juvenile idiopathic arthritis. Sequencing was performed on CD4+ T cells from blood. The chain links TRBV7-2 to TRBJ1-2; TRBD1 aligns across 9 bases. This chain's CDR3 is CASSLGQGLGGYTF. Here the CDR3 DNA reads TGTGCCAGCAGCTTGGGACAGGGTTTGGGTGGCTACACCTTC.